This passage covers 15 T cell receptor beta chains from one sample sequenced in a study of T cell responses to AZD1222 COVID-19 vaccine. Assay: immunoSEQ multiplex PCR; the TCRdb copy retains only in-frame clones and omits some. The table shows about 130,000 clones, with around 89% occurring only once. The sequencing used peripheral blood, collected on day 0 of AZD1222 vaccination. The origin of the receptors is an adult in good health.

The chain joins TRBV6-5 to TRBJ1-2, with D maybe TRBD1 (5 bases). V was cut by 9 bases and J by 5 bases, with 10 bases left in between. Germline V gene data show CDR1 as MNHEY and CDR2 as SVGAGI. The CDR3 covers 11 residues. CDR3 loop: CASDGGYGYTF. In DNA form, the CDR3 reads TGTGCCAGTGACGGGGGGTATGGCTACACCTTC.

The CDR3 is CASSFVTENTEAFF. DNA for the CDR3: TGTGCCAGTAGTTTCGTAACAGAGAACACTGAAGCTTTCTTT. The chain is built from TRBV19 and TRBJ1-1; D gene uncertain. The CDR3 totals 14 residues. Trimming pared 5 bases from V and 1 base from J, leaving 11 bases between. Germline-derived CDR1 and CDR2 are LNHDA and SQIVND (reference sequence).

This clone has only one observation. The CDR3 DNA is TGTGCCAGTAGTAGACGGACCTTGGGCGACGAGCAGTACTTC. Encoded protein: CASSRRTLGDEQYF. The chain uses TRBV19 and TRBJ2-7; D is uncertain. V was pared by 4 bases and J by 5 bases, with 15 bases between. The CDR3 covers 14 residues. The V gene's germline CDR1 is LNHDA and CDR2 SQIVND (reference sequence).

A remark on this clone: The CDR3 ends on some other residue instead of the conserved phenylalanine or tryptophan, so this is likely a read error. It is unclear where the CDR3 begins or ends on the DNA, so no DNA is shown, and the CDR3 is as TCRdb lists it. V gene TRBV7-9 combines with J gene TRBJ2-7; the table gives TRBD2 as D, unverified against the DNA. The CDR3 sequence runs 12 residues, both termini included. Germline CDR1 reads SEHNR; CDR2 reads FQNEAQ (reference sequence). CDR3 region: CASSAPGLAGII.

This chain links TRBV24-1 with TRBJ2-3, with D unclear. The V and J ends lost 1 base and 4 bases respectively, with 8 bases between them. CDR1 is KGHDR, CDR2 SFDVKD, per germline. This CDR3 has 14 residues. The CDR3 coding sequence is TGTGCCACCAGTGATTTTGGGTCTTCAGATACGCAGTATTTT. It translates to CATSDFGSSDTQYF.

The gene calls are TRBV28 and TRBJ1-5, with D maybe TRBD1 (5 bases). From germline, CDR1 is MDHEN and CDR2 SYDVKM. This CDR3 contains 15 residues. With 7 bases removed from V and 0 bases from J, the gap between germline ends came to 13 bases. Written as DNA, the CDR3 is TGTGCCAGCAATGGGCACAGGAGTAGCAATCAGCCCCAGCATTTT. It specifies CASNGHRSSNQPQHF.

CDR3 DNA sequence: TGTGCCAGCAGTTACTCGGAACTAGCGGGAGGGGCCTACGAGCAGTACTTC. Translation: CASSYSELAGGAYEQYF. This chain connects TRBV6-2 or TRBV6-3 to TRBJ2-7; 13 positions agree with TRBD2. The CDR3 has 17 residues. The V segment lost 0 bases and the J segment 2 bases; nucleotides outside the gene matches: 4. The germline gives CDR1 MNHEY, CDR2 SVGEGT.

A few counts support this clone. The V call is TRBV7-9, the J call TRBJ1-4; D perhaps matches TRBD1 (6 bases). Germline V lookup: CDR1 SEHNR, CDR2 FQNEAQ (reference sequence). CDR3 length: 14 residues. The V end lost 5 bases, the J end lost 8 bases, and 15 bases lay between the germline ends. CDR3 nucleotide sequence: TGTGCCAGCAGCCCTATGGGGGGCCGGGAAAAACTGTTTTTT. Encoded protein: CASSPMGGREKLFF.

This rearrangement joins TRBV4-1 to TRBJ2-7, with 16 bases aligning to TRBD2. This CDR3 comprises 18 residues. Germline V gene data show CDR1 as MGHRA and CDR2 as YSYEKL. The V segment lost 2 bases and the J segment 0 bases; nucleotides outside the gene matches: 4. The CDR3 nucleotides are TGCGCCAGCAGCCAACCGGGACTAGCGGGAGGGCCCTCCTACGAGCAGTACTTC. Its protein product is CASSQPGLAGGPSYEQYF.

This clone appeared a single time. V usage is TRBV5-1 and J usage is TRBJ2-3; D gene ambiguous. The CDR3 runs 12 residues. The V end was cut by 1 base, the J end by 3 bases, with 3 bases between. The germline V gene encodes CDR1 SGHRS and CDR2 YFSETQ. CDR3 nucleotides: TGCGCCAGCAGCTTGACAACAGATACGCAGTATTTT. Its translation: CASSLTTDTQYF.

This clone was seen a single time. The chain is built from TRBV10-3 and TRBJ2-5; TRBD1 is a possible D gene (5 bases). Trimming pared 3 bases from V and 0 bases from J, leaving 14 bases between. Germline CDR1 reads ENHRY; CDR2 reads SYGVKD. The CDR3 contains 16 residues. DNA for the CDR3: TGTGCCATCAGTGACGGACATCCGAGCCACCAAGAGACCCAGTACTTC. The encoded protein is CAISDGHPSHQETQYF.

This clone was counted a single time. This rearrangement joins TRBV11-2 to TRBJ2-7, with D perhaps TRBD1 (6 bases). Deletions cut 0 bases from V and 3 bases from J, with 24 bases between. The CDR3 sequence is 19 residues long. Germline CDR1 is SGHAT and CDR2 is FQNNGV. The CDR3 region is CASSLENWVQGLKYYEQYF. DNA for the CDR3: TGTGCCAGCAGCTTAGAAAATTGGGTCCAGGGGCTGAAGTACTACGAGCAGTACTTC. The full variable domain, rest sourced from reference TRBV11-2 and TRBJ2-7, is EAGVAQSPRYKIIEKRQSVAFWCNPISGHATLYWYQQILGQGPKLLIQFQNNGVVDDSQLPKDRFSAERLKGVDSTLKIQPAKLEDSAVYLCASSLENWVQGLKYYEQYFGPGTRLTVT.

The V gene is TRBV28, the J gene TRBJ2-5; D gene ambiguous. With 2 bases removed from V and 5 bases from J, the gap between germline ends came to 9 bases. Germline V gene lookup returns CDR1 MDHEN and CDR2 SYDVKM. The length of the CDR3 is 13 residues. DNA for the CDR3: TGTGCCAGCAGTTTACCCCAGTCGGAGACCCAGTACTTC. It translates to CASSLPQSETQYF. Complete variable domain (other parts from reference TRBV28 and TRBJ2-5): DVKVTQSSRYLVKRTGEKVFLECVQDMDHENMFWYRQDPGLGLRLIYFSYDVKMKEKGDIPEGYSVSREKKERFSLILESASTNQTSMYLCASSLPQSETQYFGPGTRLLVL.

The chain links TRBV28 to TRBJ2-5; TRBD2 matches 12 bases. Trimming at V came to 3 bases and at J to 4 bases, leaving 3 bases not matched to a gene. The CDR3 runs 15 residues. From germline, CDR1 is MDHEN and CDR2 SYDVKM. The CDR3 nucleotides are TGTGCCAGCAGTTTCTCGACTAGCGGGAGAGAGACCCAGTACTTC. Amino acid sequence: CASSFSTSGRETQYF.

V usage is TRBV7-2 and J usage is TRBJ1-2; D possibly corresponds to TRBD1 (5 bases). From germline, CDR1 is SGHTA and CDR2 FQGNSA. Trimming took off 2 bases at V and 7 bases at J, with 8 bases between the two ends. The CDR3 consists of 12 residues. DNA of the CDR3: TGTGCCAGCAGCTTATTCCAGGGTGGCTACACCTTC. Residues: CASSLFQGGYTF.